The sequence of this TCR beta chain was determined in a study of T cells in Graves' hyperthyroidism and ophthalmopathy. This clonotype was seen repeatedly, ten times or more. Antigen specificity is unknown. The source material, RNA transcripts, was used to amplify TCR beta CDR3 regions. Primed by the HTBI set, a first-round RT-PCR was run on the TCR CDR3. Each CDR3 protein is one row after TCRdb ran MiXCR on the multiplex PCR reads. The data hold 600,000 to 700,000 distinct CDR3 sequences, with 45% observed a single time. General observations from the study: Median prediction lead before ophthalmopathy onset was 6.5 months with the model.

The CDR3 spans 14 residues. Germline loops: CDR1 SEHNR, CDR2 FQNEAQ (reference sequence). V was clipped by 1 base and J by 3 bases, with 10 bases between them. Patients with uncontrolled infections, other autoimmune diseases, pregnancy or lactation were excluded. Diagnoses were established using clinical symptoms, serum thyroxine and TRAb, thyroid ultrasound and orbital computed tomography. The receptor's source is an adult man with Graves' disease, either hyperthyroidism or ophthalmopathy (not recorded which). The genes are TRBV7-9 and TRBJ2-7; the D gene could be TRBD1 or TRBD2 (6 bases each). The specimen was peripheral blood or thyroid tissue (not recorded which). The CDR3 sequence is CASSLVGGNYEQYF. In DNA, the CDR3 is TGTGCCAGCAGCTTAGTGGGGGGCAACTACGAGCAGTACTTC.